This T cell receptor beta chain was identified in a study of cytomegalovirus exposure and HLA in healthy donors. Overall study context: Earlier results showed 90 million to 120 million unique TCR beta sequences derived from around 170 million T cells.

General study findings and limits: Among TCR beta chains, those listed as cytomegalovirus-associated numbered over 150. Based on reports, TCR beta sequences accurately predicted HLA-A and HLA-B alleles for most subjects.

60 Vbeta and 13 Jbeta primers were used in PCR. Generated by immunoSEQ multiplex PCR, the TCRdb table keeps only in-frame clones and is missing some. Of 200,000 to 250,000 clones listed, around three quarters are singletons. On this clone itself: The target antigen is unknown.

The ends were cut back, 3 bases at V and 3 bases at J, with 12 bases in the middle. The CDR3 consists of 14 residues. CDR1 is MNHEY and CDR2 is SMNVEV in the germline V gene (reference sequence). This receptor was taken from a middle-aged man in good health and CMV-seronegative. The sample was PBMCs. The chain employs TRBV27 and TRBJ2-7; tentative D call: TRBD1 (5 bases). Here the CDR3 DNA reads TGTGCCAGCAGTTTCCGTACTGACAGCTACGAGCAGTACTTC. It is translated as CASSFRTDSYEQYF.